This T cell receptor beta chain stems from a study of beta chain features in type 1 diabetes. Study conclusions and caveats: Within each of all four CD4+ subsets, Type 1 diabetes patients had TCRB CDR3s that were moderately but significantly shorter.

The isolated RNA, all of it, was reverse transcribed, so expressed TCRB transcripts were what got sequenced. Profiling relied on immunoSEQ multiplex PCR, and the TCRdb table lists in-frame clones only, not all of them. Among about 340,000 clones, approximately 13% were seen once, and the ten largest hold about 0.015%. Note on this clone: Its matching antigen is unknown.

This CDR3 region has 17 residues. Germline V CDR1 and CDR2: LNHDA, SQIVND (reference sequence). The J segment lost 0 bases and the V segment lost 4 bases, leaving 5 bases of the junction unmatched. The clonotype originates from a woman under 30 with type 1 diabetes. This rearrangement joins TRBV19 to TRBJ2-4; TRBD1 agrees at 11 bases. The sequencing input was naive CD4+ T cells from blood. CDR3 nucleotide sequence: TGTGCCAGTAGTACCCTGGACAGGGGGCTAGCCAAAAACATTCAGTACTTC. As protein: CASSTLDRGLAKNIQYF.